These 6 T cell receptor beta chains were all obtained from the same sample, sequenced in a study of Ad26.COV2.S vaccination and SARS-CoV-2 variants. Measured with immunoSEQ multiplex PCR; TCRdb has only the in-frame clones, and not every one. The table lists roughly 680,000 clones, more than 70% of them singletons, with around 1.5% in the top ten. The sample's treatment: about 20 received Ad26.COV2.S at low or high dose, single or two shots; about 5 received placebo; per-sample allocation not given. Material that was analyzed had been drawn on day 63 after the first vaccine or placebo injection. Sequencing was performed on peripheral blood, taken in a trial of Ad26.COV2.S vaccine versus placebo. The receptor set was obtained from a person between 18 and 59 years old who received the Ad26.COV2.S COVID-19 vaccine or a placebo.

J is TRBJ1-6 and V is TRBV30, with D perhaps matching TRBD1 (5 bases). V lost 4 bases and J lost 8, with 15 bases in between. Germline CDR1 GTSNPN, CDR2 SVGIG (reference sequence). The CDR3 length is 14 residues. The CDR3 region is CAWMGTGYYSPLHF. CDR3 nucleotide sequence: TGTGCCTGGATGGGGACGGGGTATTATTCACCCCTCCACTTT.

The DNA of the CDR3 is TGTGCCAGTAGTATTGTAGCGGGAAACAATGAGCAGTTCTTC. Its translation: CASSIVAGNNEQFF. V usage is TRBV19 and J usage is TRBJ2-1, with 8 bases matching TRBD2. V gave up 3 bases and J gave up 5 bases; unmatched junction bases: 3. Germline V lookup: CDR1 LNHDA, CDR2 SQIVND (reference sequence). This CDR3 is built from 14 residues.

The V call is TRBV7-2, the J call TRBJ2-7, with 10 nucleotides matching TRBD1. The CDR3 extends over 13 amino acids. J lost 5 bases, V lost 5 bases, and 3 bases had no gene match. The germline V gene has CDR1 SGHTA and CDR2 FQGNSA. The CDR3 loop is CASSRDRGDEQYF. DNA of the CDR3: TGTGCCAGCAGCCGGGACAGGGGCGACGAGCAGTACTTC.

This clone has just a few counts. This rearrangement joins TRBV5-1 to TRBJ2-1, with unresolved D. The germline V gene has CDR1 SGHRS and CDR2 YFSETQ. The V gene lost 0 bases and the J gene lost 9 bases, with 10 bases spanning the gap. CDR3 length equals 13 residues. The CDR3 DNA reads TGCGCCAGCAGCTTGGGCCTCTTCCCTGAGCAGTTCTTC. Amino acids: CASSLGLFPEQFF.

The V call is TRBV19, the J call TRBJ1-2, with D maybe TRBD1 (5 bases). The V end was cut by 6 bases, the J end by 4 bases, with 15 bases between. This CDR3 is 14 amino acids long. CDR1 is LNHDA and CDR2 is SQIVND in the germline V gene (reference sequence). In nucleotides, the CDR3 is TGTGCCAGTAGCGTGGACATTCAGGTCTATGGCTACACCTTC. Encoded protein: CASSVDIQVYGYTF.

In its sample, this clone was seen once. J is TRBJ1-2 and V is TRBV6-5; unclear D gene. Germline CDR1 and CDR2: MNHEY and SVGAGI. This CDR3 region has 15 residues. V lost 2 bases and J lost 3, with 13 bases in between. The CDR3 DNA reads TGTGCCAGCAGTTACCATTCGGCGCCGGACTATGGCTACACCTTC. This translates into CASSYHSAPDYGYTF.